The present TCR beta chain was sequenced within a study of glioma-infiltrating T cells. CDR1 SNHLY and CDR2 FYNNEI come from the germline V gene. This CDR3 spans 16 amino acids. Trimming removed 2 bases from V and 8 bases from J; junction bases left unmatched: 10. In its sample, this clonotype was seen many times. Its cognate antigen is unknown. Amplification of TCR alpha and beta CDR3 regions from RNA used iRepertoire nested multiplex PCR. For one-step reverse transcription and amplification, 100-400 ng of tissue mRNA or PBMC total RNA was used. TCRdb re-derived calls from the multiplex PCR reads in MiXCR, one entry per CDR3 protein. The sample contains approximately 110,000 distinct CDR3 sequences, roughly 25% of which appear only once. Findings and caveats of the study: Above-expected tissue-blood divergence occurred in all gliomas, most in low-grade ones. Only very few CDR3 sequences appeared in both tissue and blood.

What was sequenced was glioma tissue, nonneoplastic brain tissue, or PBMCs (not recorded which). The chain uses TRBV2 and TRBJ2-3; 10 bases align to TRBD2. The sequence came from a human donor with low-grade glioma or glioblastoma, undergoing nonglioma brain surgery, or in good health (not recorded which). CDR3 DNA sequence: TGTGCCAGCAGTGAACGGCGGGCTAGCGGGAGCGGTACGCAGTATTTT. This translates into CASSERRASGSGTQYF.